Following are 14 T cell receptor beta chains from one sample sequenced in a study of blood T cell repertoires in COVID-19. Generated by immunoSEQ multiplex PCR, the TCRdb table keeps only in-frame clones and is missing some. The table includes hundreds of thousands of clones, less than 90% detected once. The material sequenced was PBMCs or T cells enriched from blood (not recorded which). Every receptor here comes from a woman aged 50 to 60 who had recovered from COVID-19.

DNA of the CDR3: TGTGCCAGCAGTCTCCCCGTACTCCTAGCGGAGCAGTTCTTC. It is translated as CASSLPVLLAEQFF. The chain has TRBV28 and TRBJ2-1; the D gene is possibly TRBD2 (6 bases). CDR3 size: 14 residues. Trimming stripped 5 bases from V and 10 bases from J, with 18 bases between. The V gene's germline CDR1 is MDHEN and CDR2 SYDVKM.

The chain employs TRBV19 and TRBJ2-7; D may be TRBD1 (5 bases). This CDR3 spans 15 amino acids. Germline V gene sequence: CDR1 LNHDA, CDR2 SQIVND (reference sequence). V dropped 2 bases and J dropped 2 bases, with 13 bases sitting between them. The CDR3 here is CASSITVGQPYEQYF. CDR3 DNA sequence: TGTGCCAGTAGTATAACGGTGGGGCAACCCTACGAGCAGTACTTC.

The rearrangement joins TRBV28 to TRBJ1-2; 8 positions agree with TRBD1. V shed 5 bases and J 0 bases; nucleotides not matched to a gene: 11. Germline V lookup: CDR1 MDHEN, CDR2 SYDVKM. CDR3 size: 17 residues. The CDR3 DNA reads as TGTGCCAGCAGTACCGACAGGGGCAAAACCACTAACTATGGCTACACCTTC. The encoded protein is CASSTDRGKTTNYGYTF.

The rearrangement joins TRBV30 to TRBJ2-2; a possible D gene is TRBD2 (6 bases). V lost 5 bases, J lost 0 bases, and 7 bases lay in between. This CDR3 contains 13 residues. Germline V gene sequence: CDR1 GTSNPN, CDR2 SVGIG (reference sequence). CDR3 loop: CAWAGTNTGELFF. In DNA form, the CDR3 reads TGTGCCTGGGCGGGAACGAACACCGGGGAGCTGTTTTTT.

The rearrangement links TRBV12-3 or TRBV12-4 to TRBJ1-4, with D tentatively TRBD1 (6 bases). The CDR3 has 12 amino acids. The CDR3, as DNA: TGTGCTACGCGGGGGGCTGGGGAAAAACTGTTTTTT. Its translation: CATRGAGEKLFF.

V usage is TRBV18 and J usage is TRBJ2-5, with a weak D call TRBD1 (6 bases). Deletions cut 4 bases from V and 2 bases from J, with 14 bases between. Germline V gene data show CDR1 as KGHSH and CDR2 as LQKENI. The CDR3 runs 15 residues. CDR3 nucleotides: TGTGCCAGCTCACTTGGGACAATCCCTCAAGAGACCCAGTACTTC. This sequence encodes CASSLGTIPQETQYF.

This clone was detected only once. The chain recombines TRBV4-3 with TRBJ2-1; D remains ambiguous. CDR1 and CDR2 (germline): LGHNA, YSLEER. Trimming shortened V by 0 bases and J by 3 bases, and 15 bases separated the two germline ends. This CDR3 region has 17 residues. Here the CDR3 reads CASSQDPQRLFYNEQFF. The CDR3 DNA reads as TGCGCCAGCAGCCAAGACCCCCAGAGACTGTTCTACAATGAGCAGTTCTTC.

The CDR3 region is CASSGPGQTVSNTQYF. CDR3 coding DNA: TGTGCCAGCAGTGGACCGGGACAGACGGTTTCAAATACGCAGTATTTT. The V call is TRBV7-9, the J call TRBJ2-3, with TRBD1 identical over 7 bases. The CDR3 extends over 16 amino acids. Germline assignment: CDR1 SEHNR and CDR2 FQNEAQ (reference sequence). V was pared by 6 bases and J by 7 bases, with 16 bases of the junction left unmatched.

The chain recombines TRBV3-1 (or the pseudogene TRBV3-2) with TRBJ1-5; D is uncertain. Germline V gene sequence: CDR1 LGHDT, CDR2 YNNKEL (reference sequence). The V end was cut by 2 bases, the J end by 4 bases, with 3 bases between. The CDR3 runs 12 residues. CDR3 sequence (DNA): TGTGCCAGCAGCCAAACAAATCAGCCCCAGCATTTT. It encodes CASSQTNQPQHF.

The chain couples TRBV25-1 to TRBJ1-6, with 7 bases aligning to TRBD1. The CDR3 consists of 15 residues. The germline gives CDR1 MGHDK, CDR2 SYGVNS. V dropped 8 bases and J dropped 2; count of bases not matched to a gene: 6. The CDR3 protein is CASSTGTAYNSPLHF. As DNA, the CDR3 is TGTGCCAGCTCCACTGGGACAGCCTATAATTCACCCCTCCACTTT. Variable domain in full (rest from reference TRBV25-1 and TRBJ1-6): EADIYQTPRYLVIGTGKKITLECSQTMGHDKMYWYQQDPGMELHLIHYSYGVNSTEKGDLSSESTVSRIRTEHFPLTLESARPSHTSQYLCASSTGTAYNSPLHFGNGTRLTVT.

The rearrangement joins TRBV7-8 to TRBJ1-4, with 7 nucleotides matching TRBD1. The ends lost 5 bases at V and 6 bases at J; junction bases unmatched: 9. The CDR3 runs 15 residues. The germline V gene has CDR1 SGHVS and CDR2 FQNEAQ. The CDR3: CASSQRQGSHEKLFF. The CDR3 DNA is TGTGCCAGCAGCCAACGACAGGGCAGTCATGAAAAACTGTTTTTT.

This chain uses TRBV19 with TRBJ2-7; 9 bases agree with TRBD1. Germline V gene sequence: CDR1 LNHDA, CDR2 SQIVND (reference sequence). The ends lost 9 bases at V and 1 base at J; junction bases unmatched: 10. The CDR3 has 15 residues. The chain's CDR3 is CASHDRGSRSYEQYF. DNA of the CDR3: TGTGCCAGCCATGACAGGGGGAGTCGTTCCTACGAGCAGTACTTC.

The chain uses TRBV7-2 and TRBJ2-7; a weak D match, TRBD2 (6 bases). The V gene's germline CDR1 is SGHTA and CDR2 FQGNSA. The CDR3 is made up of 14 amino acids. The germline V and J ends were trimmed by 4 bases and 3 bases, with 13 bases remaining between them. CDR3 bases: TGTGCCAGCAGCTCCCTGGGGGGAGTCTACGAGCAGTACTTC. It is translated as CASSSLGGVYEQYF.

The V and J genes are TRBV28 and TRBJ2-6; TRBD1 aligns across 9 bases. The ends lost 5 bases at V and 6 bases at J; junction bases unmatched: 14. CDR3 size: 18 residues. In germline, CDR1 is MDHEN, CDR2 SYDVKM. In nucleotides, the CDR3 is TGTGCCAGCAGTGGGGAAGGACAGGGGCTACTAAAGGCCAACGTCCTGACTTTC. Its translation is CASSGEGQGLLKANVLTF.